These 2 T cell receptor beta chains originate from one sample sequenced in a study of blood T cell repertoires in COVID-19. The assay was immunoSEQ multiplex PCR, and TCRdb's table has in-frame clones only and misses some. The data contain around 360,000 clones, roughly nine tenths of them singletons. Sequencing was done on a sample of PBMCs or T cells enriched from blood (not recorded which). The source is a woman in her twenties or thirties who had recovered from COVID-19.

This chain joins TRBV7-9 and TRBJ2-2, with 11 nucleotides matching TRBD2. This CDR3 has 16 amino acids. After removal of 5 bases from V and 3 bases from J, the junction contained 5 bases not matched to a gene. Germline CDR1 is SEHNR and CDR2 is FQNEAQ (reference sequence). The CDR3 reads CASSHSGGAYTGELFF. The CDR3 DNA follows: TGTGCCAGCAGCCATAGCGGGGGGGCGTACACCGGGGAGCTGTTTTTT.

The chain has TRBV3-1 (or the pseudogene TRBV3-2) and TRBJ2-5; 8 bases fit TRBD2. J gave up 2 bases and V 6 bases, and 8 bases lay outside the gene matches. Germline V lookup: CDR1 LGHDT, CDR2 YNNKEL (reference sequence). This CDR3 spans 15 amino acids. The CDR3 DNA is TGTGCCAGCAGAACGGGGGGGGCCGGTCAAGAGACCCAGTACTTC. Translation: CASRTGGAGQETQYF.